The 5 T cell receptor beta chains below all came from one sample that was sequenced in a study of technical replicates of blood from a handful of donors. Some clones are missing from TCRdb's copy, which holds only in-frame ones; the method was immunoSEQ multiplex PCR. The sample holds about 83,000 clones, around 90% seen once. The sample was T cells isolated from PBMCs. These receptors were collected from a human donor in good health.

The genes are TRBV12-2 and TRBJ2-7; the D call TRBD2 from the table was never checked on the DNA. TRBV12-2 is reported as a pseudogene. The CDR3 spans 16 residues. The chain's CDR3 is CASRLASYGGTYEQYF. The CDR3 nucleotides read TGTGCAAGTCGCTTAGCGAGTTACGGGGGGACCTACGAGCAGTACTTC.

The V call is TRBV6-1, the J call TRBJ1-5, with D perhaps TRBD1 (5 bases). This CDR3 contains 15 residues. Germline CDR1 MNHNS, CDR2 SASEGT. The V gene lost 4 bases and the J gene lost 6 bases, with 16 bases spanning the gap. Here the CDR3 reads CASSVTAGIAQPQHF. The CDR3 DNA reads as TGTGCCAGCAGTGTAACGGCAGGGATAGCTCAGCCCCAGCATTTT.

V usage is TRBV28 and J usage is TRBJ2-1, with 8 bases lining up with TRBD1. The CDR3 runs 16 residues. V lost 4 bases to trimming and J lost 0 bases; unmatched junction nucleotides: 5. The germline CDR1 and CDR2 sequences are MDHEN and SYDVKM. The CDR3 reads CASSSPTGGSYNEQFF. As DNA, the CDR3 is TGTGCCAGCAGTTCCCCTACAGGGGGCTCCTACAATGAGCAGTTCTTC.

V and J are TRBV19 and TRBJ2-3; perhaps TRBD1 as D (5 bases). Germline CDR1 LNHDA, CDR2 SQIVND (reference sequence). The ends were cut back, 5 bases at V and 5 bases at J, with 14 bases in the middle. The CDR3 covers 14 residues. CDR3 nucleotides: TGTGCCAGTAGTCTCGGCAGGGTAATAGATACGCAGTATTTT. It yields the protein CASSLGRVIDTQYF. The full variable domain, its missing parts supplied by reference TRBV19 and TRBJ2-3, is DGGITQSPKYLFRKEGQNVTLSCEQNLNHDAMYWYRQDPGQGLRLIYYSQIVNDFQKGDIAEGYSVSREKKESFPLTVTSAQKNPTAFYLCASSLGRVIDTQYFGPGTRLTVL.

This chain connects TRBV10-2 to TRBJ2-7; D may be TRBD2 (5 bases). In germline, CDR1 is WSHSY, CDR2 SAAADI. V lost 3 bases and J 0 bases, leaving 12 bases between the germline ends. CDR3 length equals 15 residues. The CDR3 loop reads CASSDFWESSYEQYF. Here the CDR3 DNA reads TGCGCCAGCAGTGACTTCTGGGAGAGCTCCTACGAGCAGTACTTC.